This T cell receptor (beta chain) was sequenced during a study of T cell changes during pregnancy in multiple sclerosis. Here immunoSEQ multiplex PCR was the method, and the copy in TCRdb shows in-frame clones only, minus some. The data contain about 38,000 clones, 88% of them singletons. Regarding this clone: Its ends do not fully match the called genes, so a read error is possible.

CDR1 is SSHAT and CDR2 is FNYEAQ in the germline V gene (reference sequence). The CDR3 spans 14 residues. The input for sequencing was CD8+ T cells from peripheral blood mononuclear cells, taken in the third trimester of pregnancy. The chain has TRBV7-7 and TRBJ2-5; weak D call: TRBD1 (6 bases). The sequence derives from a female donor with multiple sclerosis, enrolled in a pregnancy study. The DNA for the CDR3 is TGTGCTAGCAGCCCCGTGGGACAATCAGGGGCCCAGTACTTC. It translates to CASSPVGQSGAQYF.